This T cell receptor (beta chain) was captured in a study of CD8+ T cells in alopecia areata. As the sequencing template, cDNA was produced by extracting RNA and reverse transcribing it. The repertoire was sequenced with immunoSEQ multiplex PCR; TCRdb's copy has only in-frame clones and lacks some. Among under 250,000 clones listed, about 61% were seen once. Source material: CD8+ T cells sorted from blood. The TCR was taken from a human donor in good health.

Written as DNA, the CDR3 is TGTGCCAGCAGTTACTCGAGACAGGGTTGTGGCTACACCTTC. This translates into CASSYSRQGCGYTF. This chain uses TRBV6-8 with TRBJ1-2, with 7 bases fitting TRBD1. V was clipped by 0 bases and J by 7 bases; unmatched bases: 5. CDR1 and CDR2 (germline): MNHGY, SAAAGT. The CDR3 contains 14 residues.